The source of this T cell receptor beta chain is a study of CXCR3-negative and CXCR3-positive naive CD8 T cells. General study results and limits: The TRBV-TRBJ usage of naive CXCR3-negative and CXCR3-positive cells was similar, but that of memory cells differed.

In the case of this clonotype: Antigen unknown.

There are 18 residues in the CDR3. CDR1 and CDR2 (germline): ENHRY, SYGVKD. 5' RACE that incorporated UMI labels was used to prepare the TRB cDNA libraries. TCRdb re-called the 5' RACE reads and gives one entry per CDR3 protein, without DNA. The sample includes some 22,000 distinct CDR3 sequences. This TCR was sampled from a human donor in good health. Some clones in this sample may be carry-over from other donors' samples. Material for sequencing was naive CXCR3- CD8+ T cells from blood. This sample's subset: CD45RO-CCR7+CD27+CD95- naive CD8+ T cells lacking CXCR3 (TNR3-). This chain connects TRBV10-3 to TRBJ2-7; TCRdb's D gene call, TRBD1, goes unchecked for lack of DNA. The CDR3 loop reads CAINPGTGASRLEGEQYF.